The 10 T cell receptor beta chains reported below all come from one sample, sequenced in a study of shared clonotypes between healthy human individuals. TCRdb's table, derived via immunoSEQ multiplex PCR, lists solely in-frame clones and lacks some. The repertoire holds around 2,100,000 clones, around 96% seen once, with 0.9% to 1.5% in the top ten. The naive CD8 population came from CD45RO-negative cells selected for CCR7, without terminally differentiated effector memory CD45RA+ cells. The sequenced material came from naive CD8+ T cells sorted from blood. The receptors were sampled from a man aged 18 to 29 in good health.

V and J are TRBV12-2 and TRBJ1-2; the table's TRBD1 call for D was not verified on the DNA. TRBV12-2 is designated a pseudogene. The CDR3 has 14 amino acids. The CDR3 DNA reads TGTGCAAGTCGCCAAAGGACAGCGAACTATGGCTACACCTTC. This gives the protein CASRQRTANYGYTF.

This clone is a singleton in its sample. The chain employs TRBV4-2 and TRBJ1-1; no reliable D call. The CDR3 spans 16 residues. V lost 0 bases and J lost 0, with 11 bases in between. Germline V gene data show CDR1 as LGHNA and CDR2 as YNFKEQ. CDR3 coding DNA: TGTGCCAGCAGCCAAGATCGTACAGTGTTGAACACTGAAGCTTTCTTT. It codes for CASSQDRTVLNTEAFF.

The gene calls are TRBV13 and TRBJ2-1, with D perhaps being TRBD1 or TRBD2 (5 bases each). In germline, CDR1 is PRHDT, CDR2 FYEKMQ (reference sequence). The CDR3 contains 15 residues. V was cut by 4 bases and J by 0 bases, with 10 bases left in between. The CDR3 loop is CASSSGRSSYNEQFF. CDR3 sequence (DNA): TGTGCCAGCAGCTCGGGACGGAGCTCCTACAATGAGCAGTTCTTC.

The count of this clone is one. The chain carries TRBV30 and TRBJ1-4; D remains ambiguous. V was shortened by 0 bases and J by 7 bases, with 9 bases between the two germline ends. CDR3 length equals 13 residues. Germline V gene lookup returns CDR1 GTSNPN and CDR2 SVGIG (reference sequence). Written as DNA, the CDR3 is TGTGCCTGGAGTGTTGTGACCGGTGAAAAACTGTTTTTT. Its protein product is CAWSVVTGEKLFF. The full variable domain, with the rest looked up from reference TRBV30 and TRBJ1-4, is SQTIHQWPATLVQPVGSPLSLECTVEGTSNPNLYWYRQAAGRGLQLLFYSVGIGQISSEVPQNLSASRPQDRQFILSSKKLLLSDSGFYLCAWSVVTGEKLFFGSGTQLSVL.

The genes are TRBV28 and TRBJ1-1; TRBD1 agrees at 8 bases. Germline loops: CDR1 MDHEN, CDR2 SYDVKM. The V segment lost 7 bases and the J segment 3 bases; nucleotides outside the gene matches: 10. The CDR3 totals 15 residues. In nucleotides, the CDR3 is TGTGCCAGCACGGACAGGGTAGGATGGGACACTGAAGCTTTCTTT. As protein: CASTDRVGWDTEAFF.

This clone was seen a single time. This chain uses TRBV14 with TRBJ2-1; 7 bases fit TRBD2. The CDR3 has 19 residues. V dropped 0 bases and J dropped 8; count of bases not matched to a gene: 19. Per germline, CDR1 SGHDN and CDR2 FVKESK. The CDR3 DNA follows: TGTGCCAGCAGCCAAGACATTCTCGGACTAGAGGCTCATGTCGATGAGCAGTTCTTC. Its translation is CASSQDILGLEAHVDEQFF.

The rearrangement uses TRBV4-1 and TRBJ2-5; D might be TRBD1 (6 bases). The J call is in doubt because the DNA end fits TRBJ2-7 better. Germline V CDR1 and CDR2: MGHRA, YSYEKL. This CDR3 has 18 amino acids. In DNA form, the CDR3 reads TGCGCCAGCAGCCAATCCAACCAACCGACAGGCAACTCCTACGAGCAGTACTTC. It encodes CASSQSNQPTGNSYEQYF.

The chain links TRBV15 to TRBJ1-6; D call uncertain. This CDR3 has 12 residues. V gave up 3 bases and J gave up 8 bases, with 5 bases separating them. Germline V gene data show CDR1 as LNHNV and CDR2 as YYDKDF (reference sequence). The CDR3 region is CATSSEDSPLHF. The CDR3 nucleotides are TGTGCCACCAGCAGTGAGGATTCACCCCTCCACTTT.

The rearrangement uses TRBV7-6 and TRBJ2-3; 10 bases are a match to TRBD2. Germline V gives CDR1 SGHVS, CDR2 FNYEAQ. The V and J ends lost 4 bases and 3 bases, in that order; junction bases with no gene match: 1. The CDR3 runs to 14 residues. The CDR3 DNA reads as TGTGCCAGCAGCTATAGCGGGGGGACAGATACGCAGTATTTT. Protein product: CASSYSGGTDTQYF. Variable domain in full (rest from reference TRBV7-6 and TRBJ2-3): GAGVSQSPRYKVTKRGQDVALRCDPISGHVSLYWYRQALGQGPEFLTYFNYEAQQDKSGLPNDRFSAERPEGSISTLTIQRTEQRDSAMYRCASSYSGGTDTQYFGPGTRLTVL.

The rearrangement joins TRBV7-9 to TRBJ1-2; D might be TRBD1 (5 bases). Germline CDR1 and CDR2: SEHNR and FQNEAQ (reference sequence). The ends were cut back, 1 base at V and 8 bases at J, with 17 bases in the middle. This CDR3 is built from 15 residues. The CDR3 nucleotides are TGTGCCAGCAGCTTAGGCCCCGGGGGGGGAGGAGGCTACACCTTC. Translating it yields CASSLGPGGGGGYTF.